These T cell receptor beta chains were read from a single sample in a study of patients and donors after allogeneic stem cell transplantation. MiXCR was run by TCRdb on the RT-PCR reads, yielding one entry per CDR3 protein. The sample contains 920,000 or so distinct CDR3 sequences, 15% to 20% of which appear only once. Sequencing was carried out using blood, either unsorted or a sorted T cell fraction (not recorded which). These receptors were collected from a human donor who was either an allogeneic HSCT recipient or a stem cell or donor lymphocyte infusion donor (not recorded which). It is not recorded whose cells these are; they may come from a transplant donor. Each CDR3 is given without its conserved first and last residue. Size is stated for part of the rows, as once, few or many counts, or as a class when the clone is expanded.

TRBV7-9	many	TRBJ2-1	ASSQTSGSWYEQF
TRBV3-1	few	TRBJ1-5	ASSQDGRGHQPQH
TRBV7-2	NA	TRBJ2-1	ASSLVGGGSEQF
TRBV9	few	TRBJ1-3	ASSVTTGVSGNTIY
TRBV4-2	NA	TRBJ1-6	ASSQDGRQTNSPLH
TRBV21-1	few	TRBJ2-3	ASSLQDTSTDTQY
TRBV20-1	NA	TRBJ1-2	SATDRGGYGYT
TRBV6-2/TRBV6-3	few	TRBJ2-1	ASSLQLGGGNEQF
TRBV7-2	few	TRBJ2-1	ASSLSPGGGYDEQF
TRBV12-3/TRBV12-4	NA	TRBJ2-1	ASSTSGHSYNEQF
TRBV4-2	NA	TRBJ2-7	ASSQVHGQGNEQY
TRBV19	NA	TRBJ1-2	ASSISPDRGYGYT
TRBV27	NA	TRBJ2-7	ASSLSPGQPYEQY
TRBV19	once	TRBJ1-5	ASGLGQGAGQPQH
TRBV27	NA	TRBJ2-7	ASSTTGQGEQY
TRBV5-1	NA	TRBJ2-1	AISLVGLAEYNEQF
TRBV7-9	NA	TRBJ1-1	ASSATGPEAF
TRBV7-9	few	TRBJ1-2	ASSQNIQILYGYT
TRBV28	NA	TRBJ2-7	ASSLSRVGEQY
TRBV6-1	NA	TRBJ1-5	ASRLRGGKNQPQH
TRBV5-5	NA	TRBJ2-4	ASSLAGLGTQTKNIQY
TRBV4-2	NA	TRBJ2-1	ASSPAYSGGQNNEQF
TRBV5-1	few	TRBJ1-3	ASSDLEGGNTIY
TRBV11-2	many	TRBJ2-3	ASSSHLGGSSRTDTQY
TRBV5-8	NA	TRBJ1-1	ASRPVRVFAGSEAF
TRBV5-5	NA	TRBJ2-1	ASSLAGTTGGRNEQF
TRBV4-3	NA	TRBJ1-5	ASSQSSEGRGQPQH
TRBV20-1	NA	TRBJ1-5	SARGQGARDQPQH
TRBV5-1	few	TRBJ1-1	ASSFGGTDGVNTEAF
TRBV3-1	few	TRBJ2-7	ASSQAGGGSYEQY
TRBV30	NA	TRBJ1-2	AWNRDRSYGYT
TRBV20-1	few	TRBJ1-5	SARRMLNQPQH
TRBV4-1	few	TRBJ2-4	ASSQIGQPLAKNIQY
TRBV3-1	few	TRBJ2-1	ASSLRLAGGSNEQF
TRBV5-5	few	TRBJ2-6	ASSPQGASGANVLT
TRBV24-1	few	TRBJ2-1	ATSDPRTSGVNGEQF
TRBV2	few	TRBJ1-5	ASSEVADSHPQH
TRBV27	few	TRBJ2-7	ASSNPGTAIYEQY
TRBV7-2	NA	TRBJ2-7	ASSLETGATYEQY
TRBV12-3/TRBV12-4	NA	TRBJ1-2	ASSPPMNNYGYT
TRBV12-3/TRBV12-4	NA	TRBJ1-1	ASSFRPGRIVPEAF
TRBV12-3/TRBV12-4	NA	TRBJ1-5	ASSLSGTPRSNQPQH
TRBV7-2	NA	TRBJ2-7	ASSGQSNYEQY
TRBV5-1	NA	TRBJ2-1	ASSLDALNEQF
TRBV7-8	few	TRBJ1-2	ASSLSPGDYGYT
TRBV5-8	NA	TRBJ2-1	ASSLGKVSLDEQF
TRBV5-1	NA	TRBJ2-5	ASSYRPGAGGPKTQY
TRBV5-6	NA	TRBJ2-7	ASSLSGGYSEQY
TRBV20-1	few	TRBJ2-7	SARERFQTYEQY
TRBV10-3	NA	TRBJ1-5	AISRQGDQPQH
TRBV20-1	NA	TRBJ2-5	SASRDRGRLETQY
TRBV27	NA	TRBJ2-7	ASRHMDPGTDY
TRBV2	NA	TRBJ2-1	ASSPRDGGGRDEQF
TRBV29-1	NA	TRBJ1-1	SVLGQPNTEAF